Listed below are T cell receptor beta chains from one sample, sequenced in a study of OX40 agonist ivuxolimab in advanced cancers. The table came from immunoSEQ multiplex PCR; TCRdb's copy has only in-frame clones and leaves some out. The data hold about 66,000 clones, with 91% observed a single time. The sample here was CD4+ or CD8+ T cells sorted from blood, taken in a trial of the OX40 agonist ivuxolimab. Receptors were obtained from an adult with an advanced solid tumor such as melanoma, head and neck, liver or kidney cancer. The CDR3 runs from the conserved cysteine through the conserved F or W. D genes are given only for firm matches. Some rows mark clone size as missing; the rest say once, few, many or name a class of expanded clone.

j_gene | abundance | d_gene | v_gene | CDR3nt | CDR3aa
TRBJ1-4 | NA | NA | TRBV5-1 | TGCGCCAGCAGCCCCACCCCGGAATTAAATGAAAAACTGTTTTTT | CASSPTPELNEKLFF
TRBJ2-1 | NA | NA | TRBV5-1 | TGCGCCAGCACACCCCGTACGATGGTGCGCGGGGACAATGAGCAGTTCTTC | CASTPRTMVRGDNEQFF
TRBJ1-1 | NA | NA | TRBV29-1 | TGCAGCGTGGCGATGAACACTGAAGCTTTCTTT | CSVAMNTEAFF
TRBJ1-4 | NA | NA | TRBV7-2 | TGTGCCAGCAGCTTCAGGGTAACTAATGAAAAACTGTTTTTT | CASSFRVTNEKLFF
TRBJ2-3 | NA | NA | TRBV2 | TGTGCCAGCAGTGGGGTAGCTTCAGATACGCAGTATTTT | CASSGVASDTQYF
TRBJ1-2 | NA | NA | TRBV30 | TGTGCCTGGAGTGTGGGGTTCTCGCGGGGCTACACCTTC | CAWSVGFSRGYTF
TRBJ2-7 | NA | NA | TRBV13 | TGTGCCAGCAGCTTAACGGGGAACAAGCCCTACGAGCAGTACTTC | CASSLTGNKPYEQYF
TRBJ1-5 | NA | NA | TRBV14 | TGCGCCAGCAGCGATAGCAATCAGCCCCAGCATTTT | CASSDSNQPQHF
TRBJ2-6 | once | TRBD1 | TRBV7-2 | TGTGCCAGCAGCTATCAGACAGGGCGCTCTGGGGCCAACGTCCTGACTTTC | CASSYQTGRSGANVLTF
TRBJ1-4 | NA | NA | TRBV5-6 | TGTGCCAGCAGCTCAGGGGATGCTAATCAAAAACTGTTTTTT | CASSSGDANQKLFF
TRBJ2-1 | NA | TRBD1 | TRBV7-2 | TGTGCCAGCAGCCAAAGGACAGGGGGCTTTGAGCAGTTCTTC | CASSQRTGGFEQFF
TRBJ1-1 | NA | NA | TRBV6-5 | TGTGCCAGCAGTCAAGGGCCACGGGCTTTCTTT | CASSQGPRAFF
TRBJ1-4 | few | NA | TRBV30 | TGTGCCTGGAGTGGTAATGAAAAACTGTTTTTT | CAWSGNEKLFF
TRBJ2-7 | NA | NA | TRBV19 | TGTGCCAGTAGTATTACCTCCGGGACCGGTTTTTTCGAGCAGTACTTC | CASSITSGTGFFEQYF
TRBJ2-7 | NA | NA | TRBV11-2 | TGTGCCAGCTCACCCCAGTACGAGCAGTACTTC | CASSPQYEQYF
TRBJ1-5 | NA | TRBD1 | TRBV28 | TGTGCCAGCAGCATAGCCAGGGGGAGCAATCAGCCCCAGCATTTT | CASSIARGSNQPQHF
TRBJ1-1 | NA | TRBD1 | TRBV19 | TGTGCCAGTAGTCTTGGACAGGGGAACACTGAAGCTTTCTTT | CASSLGQGNTEAFF
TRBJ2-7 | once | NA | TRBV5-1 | TGCGCCAGCAGCTTGGAGGCCAGCTCCTACGAGCAGTACTTC | CASSLEASSYEQYF
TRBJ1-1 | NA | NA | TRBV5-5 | TGTGCCAGCAGCTTGGACCGCGCCACTGAAGCTTTCTTT | CASSLDRATEAFF
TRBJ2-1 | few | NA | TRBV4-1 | TGCGCCAGCAGCCATAAAGATTGGGACGCCGACCTTAAACAGGTTGAGCAGTTCTTC | CASSHKDWDADLKQVEQFF
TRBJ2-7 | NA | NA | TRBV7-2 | TGTGCCAGCAGCTTTGGGAGTTACGAGCAGTACTTC | CASSFGSYEQYF
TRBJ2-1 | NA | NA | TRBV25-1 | TGTGCCAGCAGTGTCGGGACACTAAAGAGCTCCTACAATGAGCAGTTCTTC | CASSVGTLKSSYNEQFF
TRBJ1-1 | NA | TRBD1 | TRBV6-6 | TGTGCCAGCAGCTCACAGGGGGCGCACACTGAAGCTTTCTTT | CASSSQGAHTEAFF
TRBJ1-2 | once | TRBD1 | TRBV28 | TGTGCCAGCAAGACAGGGGCCTATGGCTACACCTTC | CASKTGAYGYTF
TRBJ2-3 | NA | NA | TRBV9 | TGTGCCAGCAGCGTAGATGGAGGGAGCACAGATACGCAGTATTTT | CASSVDGGSTDTQYF
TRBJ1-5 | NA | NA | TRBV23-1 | TGCGCCAGCAGTCAATCGGGGGGCTATAGCAATCAGCCCCAGCATTTT | CASSQSGGYSNQPQHF
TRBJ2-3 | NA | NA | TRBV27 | TGTGCCAGCAGTTTCGAGATGGGGCCCCGGTTCGATACGCAGTATTTT | CASSFEMGPRFDTQYF
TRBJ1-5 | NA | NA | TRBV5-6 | TGTGCCAGCACCCTGAGGGGCGGGAGCAATCAGCCCCAGCATTTT | CASTLRGGSNQPQHF
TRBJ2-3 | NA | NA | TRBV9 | TGTGCCAGCAGCGTACTCTCTTCTAGCACAGATACGCAGTATTTT | CASSVLSSSTDTQYF
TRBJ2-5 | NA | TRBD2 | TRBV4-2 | TGTGCCAGCAGCCACCGACTAGCGGGTGAAGAGACCCAGTACTTC | CASSHRLAGEETQYF
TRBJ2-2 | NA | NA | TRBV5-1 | TGCGCCAGCAGCTACCTTGCGCGCCCCGAGGGGGGGGAGCTGTTTTTT | CASSYLARPEGGELFF
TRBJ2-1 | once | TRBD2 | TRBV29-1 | TGCAGCGTGCCCAGCGGGAGCTGGTACAATGAGCAGTTCTTC | CSVPSGSWYNEQFF
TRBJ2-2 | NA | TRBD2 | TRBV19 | TGTGCCAGTAGTCTCCGAGCGGGAGGGCCCACCGGGGAGCTGTTTTTT | CASSLRAGGPTGELFF
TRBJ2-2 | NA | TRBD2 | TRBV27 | TGTGCCAGCAGTTTATATAGCGGGAGCCTTATCGGGGAGCTGTTTTTT | CASSLYSGSLIGELFF
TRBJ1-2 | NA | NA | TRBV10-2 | TGCGCCAGCACTTTGGGCAGGGGAGTCACCTATGGCTACACCTTC | CASTLGRGVTYGYTF
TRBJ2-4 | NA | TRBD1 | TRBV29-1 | TGCAGCGGGAAACAGGGGGCAGGGAACATTCAGTACTTC | CSGKQGAGNIQYF
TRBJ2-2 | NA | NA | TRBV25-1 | TGTGCCAGCAGTCCCTTGGGTGGGAGGCCCAACACCGGGGAGCTGTTTTTT | CASSPLGGRPNTGELFF
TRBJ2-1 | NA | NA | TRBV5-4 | TGTGCCAGCAGCTTGGTTAGGGGAGAGGGTTACAATGAGCAGTTCTTC | CASSLVRGEGYNEQFF
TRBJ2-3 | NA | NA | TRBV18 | TGTGCCAGCTCACCAAACAGCAAGGGCACAGATACGCAGTATTTT | CASSPNSKGTDTQYF
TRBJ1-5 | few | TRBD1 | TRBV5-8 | TGTGCCAGCAGCCCCGGGACAGGGGTAGATCAGCCCCAGCATTTT | CASSPGTGVDQPQHF
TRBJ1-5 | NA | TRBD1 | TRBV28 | TGTGCCAGCAGTTCAGGGGGAAATCAGCCCCAGCATTTT | CASSSGGNQPQHF
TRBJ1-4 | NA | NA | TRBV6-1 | TGTGCCAGCAGGGGGTCTAATGAAAAACTGTTTTTT | CASRGSNEKLFF
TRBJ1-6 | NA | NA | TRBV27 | TGTGCCAGCAGTGGCCGGGACTCGGTTTTTGTAACTGGTGGTTCACCCCTCCACTTT | CASSGRDSVFVTGGSPLHF
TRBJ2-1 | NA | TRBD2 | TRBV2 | TGTGCCAGCAGAGACGGACTAGCGGGAGGTCGAAATGAGCAGTTCTTC | CASRDGLAGGRNEQFF
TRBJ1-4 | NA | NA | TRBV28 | TGTGCCAGCAGGCCCGCGGGAGCTAATGAAAAACTGTTTTTT | CASRPAGANEKLFF
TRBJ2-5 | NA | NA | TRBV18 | TGTGCCAGCTCACCTGTAGCGACTACAACAGAGACCCAGTACTTC | CASSPVATTTETQYF
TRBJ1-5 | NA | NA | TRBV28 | TGTGCCAGCAGTTGGCTGGGGGTTCATCAGCCCCAGCATTTT | CASSWLGVHQPQHF
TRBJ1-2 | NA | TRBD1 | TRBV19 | TGTGCCAGTCAAAAAAGGGACAGGGTAGATTATGGCTACACCTTC | CASQKRDRVDYGYTF